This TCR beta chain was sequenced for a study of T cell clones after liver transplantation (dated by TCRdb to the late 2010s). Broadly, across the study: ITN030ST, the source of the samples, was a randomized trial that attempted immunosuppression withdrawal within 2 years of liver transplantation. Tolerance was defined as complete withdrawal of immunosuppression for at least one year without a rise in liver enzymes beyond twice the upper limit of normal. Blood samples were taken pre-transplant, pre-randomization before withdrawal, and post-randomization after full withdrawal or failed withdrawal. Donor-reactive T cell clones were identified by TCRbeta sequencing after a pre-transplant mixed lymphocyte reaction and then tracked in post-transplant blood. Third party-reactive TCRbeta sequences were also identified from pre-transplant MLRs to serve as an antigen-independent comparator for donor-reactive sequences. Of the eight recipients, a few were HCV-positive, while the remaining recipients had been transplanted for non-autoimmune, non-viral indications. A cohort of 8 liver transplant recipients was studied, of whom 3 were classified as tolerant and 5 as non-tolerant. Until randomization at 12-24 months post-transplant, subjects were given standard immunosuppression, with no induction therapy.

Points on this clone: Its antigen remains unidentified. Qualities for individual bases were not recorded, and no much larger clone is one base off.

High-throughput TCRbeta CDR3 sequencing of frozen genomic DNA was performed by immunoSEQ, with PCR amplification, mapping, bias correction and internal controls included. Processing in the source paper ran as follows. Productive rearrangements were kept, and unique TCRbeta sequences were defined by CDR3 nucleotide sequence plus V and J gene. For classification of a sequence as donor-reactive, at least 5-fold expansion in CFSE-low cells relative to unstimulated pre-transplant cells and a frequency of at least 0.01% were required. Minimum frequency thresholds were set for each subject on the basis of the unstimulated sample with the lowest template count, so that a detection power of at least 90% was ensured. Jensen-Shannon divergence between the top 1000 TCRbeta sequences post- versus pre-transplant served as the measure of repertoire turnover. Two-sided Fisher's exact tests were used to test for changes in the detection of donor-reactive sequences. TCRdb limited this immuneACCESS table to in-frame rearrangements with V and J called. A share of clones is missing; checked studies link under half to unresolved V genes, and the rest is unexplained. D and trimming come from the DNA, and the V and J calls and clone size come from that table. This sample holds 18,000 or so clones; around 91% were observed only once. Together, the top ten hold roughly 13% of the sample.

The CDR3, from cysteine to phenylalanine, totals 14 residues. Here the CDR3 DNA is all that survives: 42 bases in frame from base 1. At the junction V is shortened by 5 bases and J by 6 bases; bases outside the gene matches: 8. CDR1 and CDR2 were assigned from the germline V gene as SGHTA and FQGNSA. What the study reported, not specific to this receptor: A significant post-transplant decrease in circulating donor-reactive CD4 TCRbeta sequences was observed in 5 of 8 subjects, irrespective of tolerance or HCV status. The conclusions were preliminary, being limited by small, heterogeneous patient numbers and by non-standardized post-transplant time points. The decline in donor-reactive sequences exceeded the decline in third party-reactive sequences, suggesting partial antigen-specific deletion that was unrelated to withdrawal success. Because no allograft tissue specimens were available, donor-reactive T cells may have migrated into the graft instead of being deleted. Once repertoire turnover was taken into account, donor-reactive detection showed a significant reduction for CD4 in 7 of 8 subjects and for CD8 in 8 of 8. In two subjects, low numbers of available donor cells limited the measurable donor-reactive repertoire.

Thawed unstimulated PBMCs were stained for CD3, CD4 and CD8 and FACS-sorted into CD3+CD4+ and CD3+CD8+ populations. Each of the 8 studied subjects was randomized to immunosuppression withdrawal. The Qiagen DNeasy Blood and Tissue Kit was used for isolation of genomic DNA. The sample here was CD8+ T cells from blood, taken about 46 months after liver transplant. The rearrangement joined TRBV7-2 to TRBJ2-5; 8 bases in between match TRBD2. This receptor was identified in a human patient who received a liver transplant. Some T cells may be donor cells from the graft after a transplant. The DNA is TGTGCCAGCAGCAGTAGCGGGACGGGGAAGACCCAGTACTTC. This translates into CASSSSGTGKTQYF.